Listed below are T cell receptor beta chains from one sample, sequenced in a study of radiotherapy plus CTLA-4 blockade in lung cancer. Method: immunoSEQ multiplex PCR; TCRdb's copy keeps in-frame clones and lacks some. Here the sample spans around 44,000 clones, 70% to 80% being singletons. Sample: peripheral blood, taken from a patient treated with radiotherapy plus ipilimumab. Receptors originate from a human donor with non-small cell lung cancer whose response to radiotherapy plus ipilimumab could not be evaluated. Each CDR3 is given without its conserved first and last residue. The order of the fields is V gene, clone size, CDR3 protein. Clone size is shown for a subset of rows, as once, few, many or a class of expanded clone.

>TRBV15|NA
ATSRDAGIKNIQY
>TRBV5-1|NA
ASNSIGELF
>TRBV7-2|NA
ASNTQGGQPQH
>TRBV7-6|NA
ASSSRLVLDNEQF
>TRBV28|medium-sized
ASSPLTGVAGYT
>TRBV11-2|NA
ASRPGGTGANVLT
>TRBV9|NA
ASSVTSQNTEAF
>TRBV6-6|few
ASSYQTGGGQPQH
>TRBV4-3|few
ASSHGTGGYNEQF
>TRBV30|few
AWSLQETQY
>TRBV27|medium-sized
ASRNQGDPGNTIY
>TRBV27|NA
ASSLRTSGGYYEQY
>TRBV15|NA
ATSRQTGASSYNEQF
>TRBV7-6|NA
ASSLRGLNEKLF
>TRBV25-1|few
ASSLRGTGGVAF
>TRBV28|NA
ASSVGGASLFSGNTIY
>TRBV28|NA
ASSSRDRGAH
>TRBV5-4|NA
ASSLESGANYGYT
>TRBV5-1|NA
ASSSSGGGRDTQY
>TRBV5-1|NA
ASSLAPSTGELF
>TRBV27|NA
ASSLNWGERLNEQF
>TRBV25-1|NA
ASSEASGRISYNEQF
>TRBV7-6|NA
ASSLRSGQGVSGNTIY
>TRBV5-6|NA
ASSITVNTEAF
>TRBV27|NA
ASSLSSSGSYNEQF
>TRBV5-1|NA
ASSLEGQGSGNTIY
>TRBV7-3|once
ASSLTSPQGEQF
>TRBV5-1|few
ASGRTSGGEETQY
>TRBV2|NA
ASSDGGRGWGNQPQH
>TRBV5-1|once
ASSPTGGTDTQY
>TRBV6-5|NA
ASSRETGSKNIQY
>TRBV4-1|NA
ASSHADRDTYEQY
>TRBV30|NA
AWSDRNLGLLVVETQY
>TRBV5-4|few
ASYNRGGSYT
>TRBV28|NA
ASSLFGGFTGELF
>TRBV19|NA
ASSIVSGQETQY
>TRBV5-1|NA
ASSSGDAQSYEQY
>TRBV9|NA
ASSVRTGRFWTSGSAGELF
>TRBV18|NA
ASSPQPPLAAKNIQY
>TRBV6-5|NA
ASSETVGQPQH
>TRBV9|NA
ASSVEVGAYEQY
>TRBV7-3|NA
ASRDTGTLLTDTQY
>TRBV9|NA
ASSVSTGGRLNTGELF
>TRBV28|NA
ASSLQGAVQPQH
>TRBV21-1|few
ASSKGGRGSYNEQF
>TRBV5-8|once
ASSQRPGLGTGELF
>TRBV29-1|once
SVRLMDRQSYEQY
>TRBV7-2|NA
ASTETGEETQY
>TRBV28|NA
ASSSPTGDYNEQF
>TRBV2|NA
ASSGPDRSGGYT
>TRBV4-3|NA
ASSQLGGTSGGNEQF
>TRBV2|NA
ASKQMNTGELF
>TRBV5-1|NA
ASSYSPGSSTNEKLF
>TRBV13|few
ASSFSGRPRGEQF
>TRBV11-2|NA
ASSLPLAGGTYEQY
>TRBV23-1|NA
ASSQEGEENEQF
>TRBV15|once
ATSRELTWGPDQETQY
>TRBV7-3|NA
ASSALAGVYNEQF
>TRBV30|NA
AWSDFSGANVLT